One sample yielded the 7 T cell receptor beta chains listed below, sequenced in a study of T-cell memory formation after mild COVID-19. MiXCR, applied by TCRdb to the 5' RACE reads, yields one record per CDR3 protein. This sample has under 200,000 distinct CDR3 sequences, with 13% found just once. The sequenced sample was PBMCs or a T cell subset sorted from them (not recorded which). The origin of the receptors is a man between 18 and 35 years old who had mild COVID-19 (a few samples of this study predate the infection). Cell type and time point are not known.

The chain joins TRBV12-3 or TRBV12-4 to TRBJ2-3; D uncertain. V lost 3 bases and J 2 bases, leaving 21 bases between the germline ends. The CDR3 contains 18 residues. The CDR3 nucleotides read TGTGCCAGCAGTTTCGTGGGTGTCAAGCGTCTTCACACAGATACGCAGTATTTT. Translation: CASSFVGVKRLHTDTQYF.

The chain couples TRBV5-1 to TRBJ2-4, with 10 bases matching TRBD1. CDR3 length: 13 residues. J gave up 8 bases and V 2 bases, and 1 base lay outside the gene matches. CDR1 and CDR2 (germline): SGHRS, YFSETQ. CDR3 nucleotide sequence: TGCGCCAGCAGCTTCGGACAGGGGGACATTCAGTACTTC. Translated, it gives CASSFGQGDIQYF.

This clonotype was seen a few times. This chain links TRBV4-3 with TRBJ2-3, with 9 bases fitting TRBD1. The CDR3 has 18 residues. V shed 5 bases, J shed 3 bases, and the junction held 15 bases outside the gene matches. Germline lookup yields CDR1 LGHNA and CDR2 YSLEER. CDR3 sequence (DNA): TGCGCCAGCAGCACCTACCGGGGACAGGGTGGGGGAACAGATACGCAGTATTTT. It specifies CASSTYRGQGGGTDTQYF.

With respect to this clonotype: Because the CDR3's place on the DNA is in doubt, the DNA is left out and the CDR3 is given as listed by TCRdb. V and J are TRBV5-2 and TRBJ2-6; the D call of TRBD1 is as the table states it, not checked on the DNA. TRBV5-2 is a known pseudogene. Counting both end residues, the CDR3 totals 17 amino acids. CDR3 loop: CASSFGQGNSGANVLTF.

The chain couples TRBV5-1 to TRBJ2-2; maybe TRBD1 (5 bases). Trimming removed 0 bases from V and 4 bases from J, with 10 bases in between. The CDR3 sequence is 15 residues long. CDR1 and CDR2 from the germline V gene are SGHRS and YFSETQ. CDR3 in DNA: TGCGCCAGCAGCTTGGCCCAGGGCGGCACCGGGGAGCTGTTTTTT. Translating it yields CASSLAQGGTGELFF. Variable domain in full (rest from reference TRBV5-1 and TRBJ2-2): KAGVTQTPRYLIKTRGQQVTLSCSPISGHRSVSWYQQTPGQGLQFLFEYFSETQRNKGNFPGRFSGRQFSNSRSEMNVSTLELGDSALYLCASSLAQGGTGELFFGEGSRLTVL.

The gene calls are TRBV7-9 and TRBJ1-4; a weak D match, TRBD1 (5 bases). Germline loops: CDR1 SEHNR, CDR2 FQNEAQ (reference sequence). Trimming took off 6 bases at V and 0 bases at J, with 11 bases between the two ends. The CDR3 sequence is 15 residues long. As DNA, the CDR3 is TGTGCCAGCAGTCGGGACGGTGCAACTAATGAAAAACTGTTTTTT. Translated, it gives CASSRDGATNEKLFF.

This clonotype was counted only a few times. This chain uses TRBV12-3 or TRBV12-4 with TRBJ2-6; no clear D. Trimming removed 8 bases from V and 4 bases from J, with 9 bases in between. This CDR3 spans 13 amino acids. The CDR3 is CASLGSGANVLTF. As DNA, the CDR3 is TGTGCCAGCCTCGGTTCGGGGGCCAACGTCCTGACTTTC.